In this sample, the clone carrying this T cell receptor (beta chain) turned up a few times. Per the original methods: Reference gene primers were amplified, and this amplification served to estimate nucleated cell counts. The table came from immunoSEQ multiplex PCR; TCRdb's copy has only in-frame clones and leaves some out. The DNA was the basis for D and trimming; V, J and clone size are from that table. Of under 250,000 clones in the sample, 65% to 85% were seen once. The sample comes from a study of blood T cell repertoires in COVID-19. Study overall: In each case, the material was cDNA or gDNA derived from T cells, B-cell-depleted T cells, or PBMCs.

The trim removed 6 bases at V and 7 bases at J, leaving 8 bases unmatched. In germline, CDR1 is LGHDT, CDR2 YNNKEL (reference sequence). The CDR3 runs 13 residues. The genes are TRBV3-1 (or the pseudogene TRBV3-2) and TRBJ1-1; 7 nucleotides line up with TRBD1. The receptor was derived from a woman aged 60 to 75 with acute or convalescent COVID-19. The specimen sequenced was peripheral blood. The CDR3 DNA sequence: TGTGCCAGCAGTCGAATCGACAGGGATGAAGCTTTCTTT. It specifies CASSRIDRDEAFF.